This T cell receptor beta chain was documented in a study of siplizumab effects on memory and regulatory T cells. Germline V gives CDR1 SGHTS, CDR2 YDEGEE. The CDR3 has 12 amino acids. The V gene lost 5 bases and the J gene lost 1 base, with 6 bases spanning the gap. Study observations and caveats: Controls showed an average of around 28% Treg-derived mappable alloreactive CD4+ clones, while siplizumab showed 60% to 80%. The naive T cell population seemed more diverse than memory cells and seemed a major contributor to the alloresponse. Phenotypic classification as naive or memory proved unattainable for roughly 75-97% of proliferating CD4+ or CD8+ clones.

Of note for this clone: The antigen is undetermined.

TCR templates, roughly 96,000 per sample, were assayed. Profiled with immunoSEQ multiplex PCR; TCRdb holds only in-frame clones, not every one. The table has 99,000 or so clones, more than 85% seen once. This clonotype was sampled from a human donor in good health. Sequenced: CD4+ T cells sorted from blood. J is TRBJ2-5 and V is TRBV5-8, with D unresolved. CDR3 DNA: TGTGCCAGCAGGCTGGTCCAAGAGACCCAGTACTTC. The encoded protein is CASRLVQETQYF.